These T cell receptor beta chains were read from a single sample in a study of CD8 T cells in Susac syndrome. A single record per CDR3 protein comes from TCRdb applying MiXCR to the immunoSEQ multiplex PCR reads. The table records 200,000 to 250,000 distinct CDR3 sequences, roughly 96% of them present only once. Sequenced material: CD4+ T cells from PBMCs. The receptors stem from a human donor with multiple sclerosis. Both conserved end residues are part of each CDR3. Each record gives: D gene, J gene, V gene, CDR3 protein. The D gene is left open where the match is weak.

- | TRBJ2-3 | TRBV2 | CARESSNTQYF
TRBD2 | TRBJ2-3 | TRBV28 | CASSLRVLAGGIIDTQYF
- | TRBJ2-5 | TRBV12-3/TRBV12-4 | CASSPLARGETQYF
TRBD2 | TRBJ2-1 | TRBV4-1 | CASVGLAGGNEQFF
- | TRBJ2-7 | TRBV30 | CAWSDLPYEQYF
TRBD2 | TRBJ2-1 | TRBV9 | CASSGLLAGGINEQFF
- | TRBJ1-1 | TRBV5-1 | CASSLQGREAFF
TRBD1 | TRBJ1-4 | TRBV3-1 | CASSQDGAGTGGEKLFF
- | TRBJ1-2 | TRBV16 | CASSQDGRLGGYTF
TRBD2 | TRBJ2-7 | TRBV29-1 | CSVGTSGHEQYF
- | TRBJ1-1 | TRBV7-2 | CATGTMNTEAFF
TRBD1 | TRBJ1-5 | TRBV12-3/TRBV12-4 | CASRPQTGSNQPQHF
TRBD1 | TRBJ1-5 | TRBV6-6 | CASSYSQGGNQPQHF
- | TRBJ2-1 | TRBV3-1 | CASSLAPLSGNEQFF
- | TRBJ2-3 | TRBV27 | CASSFGRATDTQYF
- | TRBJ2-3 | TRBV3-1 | CASSYRQGGRTDTQYF
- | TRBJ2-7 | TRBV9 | CANPRDDGFSYEQYF
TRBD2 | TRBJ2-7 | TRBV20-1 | CSARPGTSGSGRVYEQYF
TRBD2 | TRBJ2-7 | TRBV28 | CASSPTGESGSYEQYF
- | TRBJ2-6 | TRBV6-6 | CASSYSRGPGANVLTF